Presented here are 16 T cell receptor beta chains from one specimen sequenced in a study of T-cell reconstitution after alpha-beta-depleted transplantation in children. Unique molecular identifiers were incorporated during preparation of the TCRbeta library. Each CDR3 protein is one row after TCRdb ran MiXCR on the PCR reads. Of a few hundred thousand distinct CDR3 sequences in the sample, 9.7% were seen once. The material sequenced was PBMCs from the stem cell graft donor, taken from the stem cell graft. The receptors stem from a human donor who donated a stem cell graft to a child with SCID.

This clonotype was detected ten times or more. The rearrangement links TRBV20-1 to TRBJ2-5, with unresolved D. The ends were cut back, 6 bases at V and 3 bases at J, with 8 bases in the middle. The V gene's germline CDR1 is DFQATT and CDR2 SNEGSKA (reference sequence). This CDR3 comprises 11 residues. CDR3 DNA sequence: TGCAGTGCCGACCCGGAAGAGACCCAGTACTTC. This translates into CSADPEETQYF.

This clonotype showed up many times. V usage is TRBV5-6 and J usage is TRBJ2-5; D unclear. This CDR3 comprises 14 residues. Germline V gene sequence: CDR1 SGHDT, CDR2 YYEEEE. The V and J ends lost 1 base and 5 bases respectively, with 12 bases between them. The CDR3 is CASSLRAVEETQYF. Here the CDR3 DNA reads TGTGCCAGCAGCTTGCGGGCAGTCGAGGAGACCCAGTACTTC.

This clonotype was picked up many times. V is TRBV4-1 and J is TRBJ2-3; 14 bases fit TRBD2. The trim removed 1 base at V and 2 bases at J, leaving 14 bases unmatched. Per germline, CDR1 MGHRA and CDR2 YSYEKL. This CDR3 has 21 residues. CDR3 loop: CASSQGLPTSGGVPHTDTQYF. Here the CDR3 DNA reads TGCGCCAGCAGCCAAGGTCTTCCGACTAGCGGGGGGGTTCCTCACACAGATACGCAGTATTTT.

This clonotype was counted at least ten times. This rearrangement joins TRBV2 to TRBJ2-7, with D unresolved. CDR3 size: 11 residues. Germline CDR1 is SNHLY and CDR2 is FYNNEI. Trimming cost V 9 bases and J 3 bases, with 9 bases left between them. CDR3 DNA: TGTGCCAGTGGGAAGGTCTACGAGCAGTACTTC. Protein: CASGKVYEQYF.

Details on this clonotype: With a much larger clone just one base away, this may be a read error. This chain links TRBV20-1 with TRBJ1-1, with TRBD1 as a possible D gene (6 bases). In germline, CDR1 is DFQATT, CDR2 SNEGSKA (reference sequence). Trimming left V 0 bases short and J 7 bases short, with 18 bases between. The CDR3 totals 15 residues. The CDR3 here is CSARDLGGVGVEAFF. DNA for the CDR3: TGCAGTGCTAGAGATCTTGGGGGCGTAGGGGTTGAAGCTTTCTTT.

This clonotype appeared many times. The CDR3: CSVRGSSYNEQFF. The CDR3 nucleotides read TGCAGCGTCAGGGGAAGCTCCTACAATGAGCAGTTCTTC. The V gene is TRBV29-1, the J gene TRBJ2-1, with a tentative D call TRBD1 (6 bases). Germline V lookup: CDR1 SQVTM, CDR2 ANQGSEA. The CDR3 has 13 residues. V shed 6 bases and J shed 0 bases, with 9 bases lying between them.

This clonotype was seen many times. The chain couples TRBV20-1 to TRBJ2-3; 12 positions match TRBD2. The CDR3 runs 17 residues. V trimming: 3 bases; J trimming: 5 bases; junction bases outside the gene matches: 12. Per the germline V gene, CDR1 is DFQATT and CDR2 is SNEGSKA (reference sequence). CDR3 bases: TGCAGTGCTAGTGGCCCGCCTAGCGGGGGGGCATTAGATACGCAGTATTTT. Encoded protein: CSASGPPSGGALDTQYF.

This clonotype has at least ten counts. The gene calls are TRBV5-1 and TRBJ1-6, with 9 bases aligning to TRBD1. The germline V gene encodes CDR1 SGHRS and CDR2 YFSETQ. The CDR3 runs to 15 residues. V shed 4 bases and J 10 bases; nucleotides not matched to a gene: 9. Written as DNA, the CDR3 is TGCGCCAGCAGCATATATCCGGGACAGGGATCACCCCTCCACTTT. This translates into CASSIYPGQGSPLHF. Supplemented by reference TRBV5-1 and TRBJ1-6, the full variable domain reads KAGVTQTPRYLIKTRGQQVTLSCSPISGHRSVSWYQQTPGQGLQFLFEYFSETQRNKGNFPGRFSGRQFSNSRSEMNVSTLELGDSALYLCASSIYPGQGSPLHFGNGTRLTVT.

The table lists this clonotype with many counts. J is TRBJ2-2 and V is TRBV2; D call uncertain. V lost 9 bases to trimming and J lost 6 bases, with 8 bases between them. The CDR3 runs 11 residues. Germline V gene sequence: CDR1 SNHLY, CDR2 FYNNEI. In nucleotides, the CDR3 is TGTGCCAGTGAAAGGGCCGGGGAGCTGTTTTTT. It encodes CASERAGELFF.

In its sample, this clonotype was seen once. The V and J genes are TRBV20-1 and TRBJ1-6; D call uncertain. The CDR3 is made up of 14 amino acids. Germline-derived CDR1 and CDR2 are DFQATT and SNEGSKA (reference sequence). V was cut by 3 bases and J by 5 bases, with 11 bases left in between. This CDR3 reads CSASRMGDNSPLHF. The CDR3 DNA sequence: TGCAGTGCTAGTCGTATGGGTGATAATTCACCCCTCCACTTT.

This clonotype was recorded at least ten times. V usage is TRBV5-5 and J usage is TRBJ2-2; D is ambiguous. CDR1 is SGHKS, CDR2 YYEKEE, per germline (reference sequence). The CDR3 length is 16 residues. Deletions cut 4 bases from V and 0 bases from J, with 13 bases between. CDR3 nucleotide sequence: TGTGCCAGCAGCCCGAGGACGGTTGCGAACACCGGGGAGCTGTTTTTT. This encodes CASSPRTVANTGELFF.

This clonotype occurred many times. The V gene is TRBV5-1, the J gene TRBJ1-3; unclear D gene. There are 15 residues in the CDR3. The germline gives CDR1 SGHRS, CDR2 YFSETQ. Trimming stripped 0 bases from V and 4 bases from J, with 11 bases between. CDR3 sequence: CASSLETPSGNTIYF. The CDR3 DNA sequence: TGCGCCAGCAGCTTGGAAACACCCTCGGGAAACACCATATATTTT.

This clonotype was detected many times. The chain recombines TRBV12-3 or TRBV12-4 with TRBJ2-1; 7 bases are a match to TRBD1. This CDR3 comprises 15 residues. Trimming cost V 7 bases and J 1 base; bases outside gene matches: 7. The CDR3 region is CASTPTGPSYNEQFF. CDR3 nucleotides: TGTGCCAGCACCCCGACAGGGCCTTCCTACAATGAGCAGTTCTTC.

This clonotype was detected many times. This chain uses TRBV3-1 with TRBJ1-1; D unresolved. Between the trimmed V and J ends, which lost 1 base and 10 bases, there was a span of 13 bases. Germline loops: CDR1 LGHDT, CDR2 YNNKEL (reference sequence). The CDR3 length is 13 residues. CDR3 coding DNA: TGTGCCAGCAGCCAAGGGCCGGCCCCCGGAGCTTTCTTT. Its protein is CASSQGPAPGAFF.

This clonotype has ten or more counts. This chain joins TRBV20-1 and TRBJ1-6, with D maybe TRBD1 (6 bases). The CDR3 loop spans 15 amino acids. Germline values: CDR1 DFQATT, CDR2 SNEGSKA (reference sequence). The V gene lost 3 bases and the J gene lost 7 bases, with 16 bases spanning the gap. DNA for the CDR3: TGCAGTGCTAGCGAAACTCAGGGGACCAATTCACCCCTCCACTTT. Amino acids: CSASETQGTNSPLHF.

This clonotype has a count of ten or more. The chain joins TRBV10-3 to TRBJ2-1, with D possibly matching TRBD1 (6 bases). V shed 7 bases and J shed 1 base, with 11 bases lying between them. Germline CDR1 is ENHRY and CDR2 is SYGVKD. This CDR3 region has 14 residues. This chain's CDR3 is CAIMGAGSYNEQFF. The CDR3 DNA follows: TGTGCCATCATGGGGGCAGGATCCTACAATGAGCAGTTCTTC.